This T cell receptor (beta chain) was retrieved from a study of blood T cell repertoires in COVID-19. CDR1 and CDR2 from the germline V gene are MNHEY and SMNVEV (reference sequence). The length of the CDR3 is 12 residues. V lost 4 bases, J lost 8 bases, and 11 bases lay in between. Sequenced by immunoSEQ multiplex PCR; TCRdb stores in-frame clones only, minus some. This sample has 250,000 to 350,000 clones, with 86% found just once. The chain joins TRBV27 to TRBJ1-2; D gene unclear. This receptor was taken from a woman aged 30 to 39 with active or convalescent COVID-19. Sequenced material: peripheral blood. The CDR3 spells CASSSPMRGYTF. The CDR3 DNA is TGTGCCAGCAGTTCACCCATGCGGGGCTACACCTTC.